Following are 21 T cell receptor beta chains from one sample sequenced in a study of blood T cell repertoires in COVID-19 (dated by TCRdb to the early 2020s). The library was generated by the immunoSEQ multiplex PCR assay. The clones in this table, taken by TCRdb from immuneACCESS, are in-frame only. Not every clone is retained; where verified, under half of the shortfall comes from an unresolved V gene, and the cause of the rest is unknown. The sample table shows over 85,000 clones, and around 88% are seen once. The biggest ten clones account for roughly 7.4% of the sample. The source material was peripheral blood. The receptors come from a woman between 65 and 79 years old with acute or convalescent COVID-19.

The chain employs TRBV27 and TRBJ1-5; the match to TRBD1 covers 10 bases. Germline CDR1 MNHEY, CDR2 SMNVEV (reference sequence). V was pared by 4 bases and J by 3 bases, with 15 bases of the junction left unmatched. The CDR3 extends over 19 amino acids. Here the CDR3 DNA reads TGTGCCAGCAGTTCCACCTTACCCGGGACAGGGGTCTACAATCAGCCCCAGCATTTT. This sequence encodes CASSSTLPGTGVYNQPQHF.

This clone occurred a few times. This sequence joins TRBV7-9 and TRBJ2-2, with 14 bases identical to TRBD2. The ends lost 5 bases at V and 0 bases at J; junction bases unmatched: 2. The CDR3 loop spans 17 amino acids. Germline values: CDR1 SEHNR, CDR2 FQNEAQ (reference sequence). The CDR3: CASSRTSGRPNTGELFF. The CDR3 region has the DNA TGTGCCAGCAGCCGGACTAGCGGGAGGCCGAACACCGGGGAGCTGTTTTTT. Combining the CDR3 with reference TRBV7-9 and TRBJ2-2 gives the whole variable domain DTGVSQNPRHKITKRGQNVTFRCDPISEHNRLYWYRQTLGQGPEFLTYFQNEAQLEKSRLLSDRFSAERPKGSFSTLEIQRTEQGDSAMYLCASSRTSGRPNTGELFFGEGSRLTVL.

This sequence joins TRBV28 and TRBJ1-1; a possible D gene is TRBD1 (5 bases). Germline values: CDR1 MDHEN, CDR2 SYDVKM. The CDR3 extends over 14 amino acids. V was shortened by 2 bases and J by 3 bases, with 10 bases between the two germline ends. The CDR3 sequence: CASSLVRVDTEAFF. CDR3 nucleotide sequence: TGTGCCAGCAGTTTAGTCAGGGTGGACACTGAAGCTTTCTTT.

The rearrangement links TRBV10-1 to TRBJ1-1; no reliable D call. V was cut by 0 bases and J by 12 bases, with 17 bases left in between. The germline V gene encodes CDR1 WNHNN and CDR2 SYGVQD (reference sequence). This CDR3 contains 14 residues. The CDR3 protein is CASSESSIAYPTFF. CDR3 DNA: TGCGCCAGCAGTGAGTCCTCTATAGCCTACCCAACTTTCTTT.

The chain carries TRBV5-6 and TRBJ2-5, with 9 bases matching TRBD2. V trimming: 2 bases; J trimming: 5 bases; junction bases outside the gene matches: 16. The CDR3 is 18 amino acids. Germline-derived CDR1 and CDR2 are SGHDT and YYEEEE. CDR3 sequence: CASSLGTSWTVFGETQYF. The CDR3 DNA follows: TGTGCCAGCAGCTTAGGGACTAGCTGGACGGTATTCGGTGAGACCCAGTACTTC. Complete variable domain (other parts from reference TRBV5-6 and TRBJ2-5): DAGVTQSPTHLIKTRGQQVTLRCSPKSGHDTVSWYQQALGQGPQFIFQYYEEEERQRGNFPDRFSGHQFPNYSSELNVNALLLGDSALYLCASSLGTSWTVFGETQYFGPGTRLLVL.

The gene calls are TRBV24-1 and TRBJ2-7, with D tentatively TRBD1 (5 bases). This CDR3 has 14 amino acids. The germline V and J ends were trimmed by 4 bases and 2 bases, with 11 bases remaining between them. Germline V gene data show CDR1 as KGHDR and CDR2 as SFDVKD. CDR3 sequence: CATSDHTGPYEQYF. DNA for the CDR3: TGTGCCACCAGTGACCACACAGGCCCCTACGAGCAGTACTTC.

The genes are TRBV10-2 and TRBJ2-5; 8 bases are shared with TRBD2. Germline values: CDR1 WSHSY, CDR2 SAAADI. The CDR3 loop spans 14 amino acids. The J segment lost 4 bases and the V segment lost 5 bases, leaving 6 bases of the junction unmatched. CDR3 amino acids: CASSRAGAGETQYF. CDR3 coding DNA: TGCGCCAGCAGTCGAGCGGGAGCGGGAGAGACCCAGTACTTC.

The J gene is TRBJ2-3, the V gene TRBV7-3; TRBD2 aligns across 8 bases. V shed 5 bases and J 8 bases; nucleotides not matched to a gene: 9. This CDR3 has 14 residues. Germline V gives CDR1 SGHTA, CDR2 FQGTGA. CDR3 protein: CASSQTRTSPTQYF. The CDR3 nucleotides are TGTGCCAGCAGCCAGACCCGGACTAGCCCTACGCAGTATTTT.

The chain uses TRBV10-3 and TRBJ2-2, with D unresolved. The V gene lost 6 bases and the J gene lost 4 bases, with 12 bases spanning the gap. Germline-derived CDR1 and CDR2 are ENHRY and SYGVKD. The CDR3 runs 14 residues. Here the CDR3 reads CAIRAGSTTGELFF. Written as DNA, the CDR3 is TGTGCCATCAGGGCAGGCAGCACCACCGGGGAGCTGTTTTTT.

The genes are TRBV6-5 and TRBJ1-1; D unclear. The germline gives CDR1 MNHEY, CDR2 SVGAGI. Trimming stripped 5 bases from V and 10 bases from J, with 20 bases between. This CDR3 is built from 14 residues. CDR3 residues: CASSPGLRRRGAFF. CDR3 DNA sequence: TGTGCCAGCAGTCCAGGTCTGCGGAGGCGGGGAGCTTTCTTT.

This rearrangement joins TRBV18 to TRBJ1-2; D perhaps matches TRBD1 (6 bases). V lost 3 bases to trimming and J lost 1 base, with 9 bases between them. The CDR3 runs 14 residues. The germline CDR1 and CDR2 sequences are KGHSH and LQKENI. The CDR3 nucleotides are TGTGCCAGCTCACCGGGGGCCAGTAACTATGGCTACACCTTC. It encodes CASSPGASNYGYTF.

This sequence joins TRBV7-9 and TRBJ2-3; 11 nucleotides agree with TRBD2. The length of the CDR3 is 16 residues. Per the germline V gene, CDR1 is SEHNR and CDR2 is FQNEAQ (reference sequence). J was trimmed by 2 bases and V by 4 bases; bases with no gene match: 5. The CDR3 sequence is CASSSGLAEPTDTQYF. The CDR3 nucleotides read TGTGCCAGCAGCTCGGGACTAGCGGAGCCCACAGATACGCAGTATTTT.

The rearrangement uses TRBV15 and TRBJ2-7, with D possibly TRBD1 on 6 matching bases. Germline values: CDR1 LNHNV, CDR2 YYDKDF (reference sequence). Trimming removed 0 bases at V and 2 bases at J, with 11 bases between. The CDR3 runs 15 residues. The chain's CDR3 is CATSRDMQGTYEQYF. CDR3 coding DNA: TGTGCCACCAGCAGAGATATGCAGGGGACCTACGAGCAGTACTTC.

V is TRBV27 and J is TRBJ2-1, with 8 positions matching TRBD2. CDR1 and CDR2 from the germline V gene are MNHEY and SMNVEV (reference sequence). The length of the CDR3 is 17 residues. The ends lost 0 bases at V and 5 bases at J; junction bases unmatched: 9. CDR3 residues: CASSLSTRTSYNNEQFF. In DNA form, the CDR3 reads TGTGCCAGCAGTTTATCGACCCGGACTAGCTACAACAATGAGCAGTTCTTC.

Turning to this clone: At one end, the junction sequence differs from germline, possibly due to a read error. V and J are TRBV7-7 and TRBJ2-2; the D gene is possibly TRBD1 (5 bases). This CDR3 has 14 residues. The V gene's germline CDR1 is SSHAT and CDR2 FNYEAQ (reference sequence). The CDR3 DNA follows: TGTGCTAGCAGCTCAGGGCTAAACACCGGGGAGCTGTTTTTT. Its translation: CASSSGLNTGELFF.

This chain joins TRBV28 and TRBJ1-5; 8 nucleotides agree with TRBD1. Looked up from germline, CDR1 is MDHEN and CDR2 is SYDVKM. The CDR3 is made up of 16 amino acids. The V gene end was trimmed by 6 bases and the J gene end by 2 bases; junction bases not matched to a gene: 9. CDR3 bases: TGTGCCAGCAGAAGCCAGGGGGCACGGGGCAATCAGCCCCAGCATTTT. Amino acids: CASRSQGARGNQPQHF.

V is TRBV19 and J is TRBJ2-1; weak D call: TRBD1 (6 bases). Germline V gene lookup returns CDR1 LNHDA and CDR2 SQIVND (reference sequence). The CDR3 has 14 amino acids. The V gene lost 8 bases and the J gene lost 4 bases, with 15 bases spanning the gap. This chain's CDR3 is CASSARGIYNEQFF. The CDR3 region has the DNA TGTGCCAGTTCGGCCAGGGGAATATACAATGAGCAGTTCTTC.

This chain links TRBV5-1 with TRBJ2-3; tentative D call: TRBD2 (6 bases). V lost 4 bases and J lost 0, with 9 bases in between. CDR1 is SGHRS, CDR2 YFSETQ, per germline. This CDR3 region has 14 residues. The CDR3 bases are TGCGCCAGCAGCGGAGGGTCTAGCACAGATACGCAGTATTTT. This gives the protein CASSGGSSTDTQYF.

The chain employs TRBV6-5 and TRBJ1-6; 9 bases are a match to TRBD1. V trimming: 5 bases; J trimming: 8 bases; junction bases outside the gene matches: 4. The CDR3 extends over 14 amino acids. Germline CDR1 and CDR2: MNHEY and SVGAGI. DNA for the CDR3: TGTGCCAGCAGTAAACAGGGGGCTTATTCACCCCTCCACTTT. Translation gives CASSKQGAYSPLHF.

V usage is TRBV3-1 (or the pseudogene TRBV3-2) and J usage is TRBJ2-7, with 7 nucleotides matching TRBD2. CDR1 is LGHDT and CDR2 is YNNKEL in the germline V gene (reference sequence). Trimming at V came to 4 bases and at J to 3 bases, leaving 9 bases not matched to a gene. This CDR3 has 15 residues. DNA of the CDR3: TGTGCCAGCAGCCTCCGGGCCACGGGAGGCTACGAGCAGTACTTC. Translating gives CASSLRATGGYEQYF.

The chain has TRBV5-1 and TRBJ2-2, with TRBD1 identical over 9 bases. Germline V gives CDR1 SGHRS, CDR2 YFSETQ. V lost 5 bases and J lost 4; bases outside the gene matches: 3. The CDR3 runs 14 residues. The chain's CDR3 is CASRGDRATGELFF. CDR3 DNA sequence: TGCGCCAGCAGAGGGGACAGGGCCACCGGGGAGCTGTTTTTT.